This T cell receptor beta chain was recovered during a study of control samples from healthy donors and cancer patients. This clone showed up just a few times. Sequenced by immunoSEQ multiplex PCR; TCRdb stores in-frame clones only, minus some. The sample includes some 100,000 clones, about 86% of them seen just once. Sequencing used blood. This TCR came from a woman in her 50s in good health.

The CDR3 DNA is TGTGCCAGCAGTCGCTCGCCGGCAACATACAGGGGGAAGACCTACGAGCAGTACTTC. It encodes CASSRSPATYRGKTYEQYF. This chain uses TRBV6-6 with TRBJ2-7; 8 bases are a match to TRBD1. The CDR3 consists of 19 residues. Germline-derived CDR1 and CDR2 are MNHNY and SVGAGI (reference sequence). The J segment lost 2 bases and the V segment lost 5 bases, leaving 20 bases of the junction unmatched.